This is a list of T cell receptor beta chains from one sample in a study of blood T cells in healthy people across ages. A single record per CDR3 protein comes from TCRdb applying MiXCR to the 5' RACE reads. This sample has around 1,800,000 distinct CDR3 sequences; roughly two fifths occur once, and the top ten carry 23%. The sequencing input was blood. The receptors come from a human donor in good health. CDR3s include the opening cysteine and the closing phenylalanine or tryptophan. The D gene is left open where the match is weak. The size of a clone is reported for some rows only, either as once, few or many, or as a class for expanded clones.

d_gene: .
abundance: few
v_gene: TRBV5-5
j_gene: TRBJ1-2
CDR3nt: TGTGCCAGCAGCCCCCAGCCTCTAGACTATGGCTACACCTTC
CDR3aa: CASSPQPLDYGYTF

d_gene: .
abundance: .
v_gene: TRBV6-1
j_gene: TRBJ2-1
CDR3nt: TGTGCCAGCGCTACTGATTTGAGCTCCTACAATGAGCAGTTCTTC
CDR3aa: CASATDLSSYNEQFF

d_gene: TRBD1
abundance: .
v_gene: TRBV15
j_gene: TRBJ2-7
CDR3nt: TGTGCCACCAGCAGGATCCGGGACAGGGATAAATACGAGCAGTACTTC
CDR3aa: CATSRIRDRDKYEQYF

d_gene: TRBD2
abundance: .
v_gene: TRBV5-5
j_gene: TRBJ2-3
CDR3nt: TGTGCCAGCACCCTCGTAGCGGGGGGATACACAGATACGCAGTATTTT
CDR3aa: CASTLVAGGYTDTQYF

d_gene: .
abundance: few
v_gene: TRBV20-1
j_gene: TRBJ2-2
CDR3nt: TGCAGTGCTAGAGATCGTACAGGGTCCCCCGGGGAGCTGTTTTTT
CDR3aa: CSARDRTGSPGELFF

d_gene: TRBD1
abundance: few
v_gene: TRBV5-5
j_gene: TRBJ2-1
CDR3nt: TGTGCCAGCAGACCAGACAGGGGTTTGTACAATGAGCAGTTCTTC
CDR3aa: CASRPDRGLYNEQFF

d_gene: TRBD2
abundance: few
v_gene: TRBV29-1
j_gene: TRBJ2-1
CDR3nt: TGCAGCGTGGAGCGGGGGATGAATGAGCAGTTCTTC
CDR3aa: CSVERGMNEQFF

d_gene: .
abundance: few
v_gene: TRBV6-1
j_gene: TRBJ1-6
CDR3nt: TGTGCCAGCAGCCCCGCTTGGTTGGTGTCACCCCTCCACTTT
CDR3aa: CASSPAWLVSPLHF

d_gene: .
abundance: .
v_gene: TRBV20-1
j_gene: TRBJ2-5
CDR3nt: TGCAGTGCCAGAGGGGTGGGCCGAGAGACCCAGTACTTC
CDR3aa: CSARGVGRETQYF

d_gene: .
abundance: .
v_gene: TRBV6-2/TRBV6-3
j_gene: TRBJ2-7
CDR3nt: TGTGCCAGCAGGGAATTTGACTACGAGCAGTACTTC
CDR3aa: CASREFDYEQYF

d_gene: .
abundance: .
v_gene: TRBV12-3/TRBV12-4
j_gene: TRBJ1-1
CDR3nt: TGTGCCGCTAGCGCAGCGGGCGGGAACACTGAAGCTTTCTTT
CDR3aa: CAASAAGGNTEAFF

d_gene: .
abundance: few
v_gene: TRBV5-6
j_gene: TRBJ1-2
CDR3nt: TGTGCCAGCAGCCCCATGGGACTAAACTATGGCTACACCTTC
CDR3aa: CASSPMGLNYGYTF

d_gene: TRBD1
abundance: .
v_gene: TRBV4-3
j_gene: TRBJ1-2
CDR3nt: TGCGCCAGCAGCCAAGGGTTAGGGGGCCAATATGGCTACACCTTC
CDR3aa: CASSQGLGGQYGYTF

d_gene: .
abundance: few
v_gene: TRBV28
j_gene: TRBJ2-7
CDR3nt: TGTGCCAGCAGTTTTGTTAGGGCAGGAGGTAGGAACGAGCAGTACTTC
CDR3aa: CASSFVRAGGRNEQYF

d_gene: .
abundance: .
v_gene: TRBV7-2
j_gene: TRBJ2-1
CDR3nt: TGTGCCAGCAGCATCGACCGGAATGAGCAGTTCTTC
CDR3aa: CASSIDRNEQFF

d_gene: TRBD1
abundance: .
v_gene: TRBV20-1
j_gene: TRBJ1-6
CDR3nt: TGCAGTGCTAGAGATTTAGACAGGGGCAATTCACCCCTCCACTTT
CDR3aa: CSARDLDRGNSPLHF

d_gene: .
abundance: .
v_gene: TRBV9
j_gene: TRBJ2-7
CDR3nt: TGTGCCAGCAGCGTAGCTGGCCTACCAGGGAGCCACGAGCAGTACTTC
CDR3aa: CASSVAGLPGSHEQYF

d_gene: .
abundance: .
v_gene: TRBV20-1
j_gene: TRBJ2-1
CDR3nt: TGCAGGGTTAGCGGAGGGGATGAGCAGTTCTTC
CDR3aa: CRVSGGDEQFF

d_gene: TRBD1
abundance: .
v_gene: TRBV29-1
j_gene: TRBJ2-6
CDR3nt: TGCAGCGTTGAAGCAGGGCAGGGGGCGTCTGGGGCCAACGTCCTGACTTTC
CDR3aa: CSVEAGQGASGANVLTF

d_gene: TRBD1
abundance: .
v_gene: TRBV15
j_gene: TRBJ2-1
CDR3nt: TGTGCCACCAGCAGGGTCCCACCTACTCCGGGACAGACCTACGAGCAGTTCTTC
CDR3aa: CATSRVPPTPGQTYEQFF

d_gene: TRBD1
abundance: few
v_gene: TRBV27
j_gene: TRBJ1-2
CDR3nt: TGTGCCAGCAGTTCCTCGGGACAGGGGGCTTACACCTTC
CDR3aa: CASSSSGQGAYTF